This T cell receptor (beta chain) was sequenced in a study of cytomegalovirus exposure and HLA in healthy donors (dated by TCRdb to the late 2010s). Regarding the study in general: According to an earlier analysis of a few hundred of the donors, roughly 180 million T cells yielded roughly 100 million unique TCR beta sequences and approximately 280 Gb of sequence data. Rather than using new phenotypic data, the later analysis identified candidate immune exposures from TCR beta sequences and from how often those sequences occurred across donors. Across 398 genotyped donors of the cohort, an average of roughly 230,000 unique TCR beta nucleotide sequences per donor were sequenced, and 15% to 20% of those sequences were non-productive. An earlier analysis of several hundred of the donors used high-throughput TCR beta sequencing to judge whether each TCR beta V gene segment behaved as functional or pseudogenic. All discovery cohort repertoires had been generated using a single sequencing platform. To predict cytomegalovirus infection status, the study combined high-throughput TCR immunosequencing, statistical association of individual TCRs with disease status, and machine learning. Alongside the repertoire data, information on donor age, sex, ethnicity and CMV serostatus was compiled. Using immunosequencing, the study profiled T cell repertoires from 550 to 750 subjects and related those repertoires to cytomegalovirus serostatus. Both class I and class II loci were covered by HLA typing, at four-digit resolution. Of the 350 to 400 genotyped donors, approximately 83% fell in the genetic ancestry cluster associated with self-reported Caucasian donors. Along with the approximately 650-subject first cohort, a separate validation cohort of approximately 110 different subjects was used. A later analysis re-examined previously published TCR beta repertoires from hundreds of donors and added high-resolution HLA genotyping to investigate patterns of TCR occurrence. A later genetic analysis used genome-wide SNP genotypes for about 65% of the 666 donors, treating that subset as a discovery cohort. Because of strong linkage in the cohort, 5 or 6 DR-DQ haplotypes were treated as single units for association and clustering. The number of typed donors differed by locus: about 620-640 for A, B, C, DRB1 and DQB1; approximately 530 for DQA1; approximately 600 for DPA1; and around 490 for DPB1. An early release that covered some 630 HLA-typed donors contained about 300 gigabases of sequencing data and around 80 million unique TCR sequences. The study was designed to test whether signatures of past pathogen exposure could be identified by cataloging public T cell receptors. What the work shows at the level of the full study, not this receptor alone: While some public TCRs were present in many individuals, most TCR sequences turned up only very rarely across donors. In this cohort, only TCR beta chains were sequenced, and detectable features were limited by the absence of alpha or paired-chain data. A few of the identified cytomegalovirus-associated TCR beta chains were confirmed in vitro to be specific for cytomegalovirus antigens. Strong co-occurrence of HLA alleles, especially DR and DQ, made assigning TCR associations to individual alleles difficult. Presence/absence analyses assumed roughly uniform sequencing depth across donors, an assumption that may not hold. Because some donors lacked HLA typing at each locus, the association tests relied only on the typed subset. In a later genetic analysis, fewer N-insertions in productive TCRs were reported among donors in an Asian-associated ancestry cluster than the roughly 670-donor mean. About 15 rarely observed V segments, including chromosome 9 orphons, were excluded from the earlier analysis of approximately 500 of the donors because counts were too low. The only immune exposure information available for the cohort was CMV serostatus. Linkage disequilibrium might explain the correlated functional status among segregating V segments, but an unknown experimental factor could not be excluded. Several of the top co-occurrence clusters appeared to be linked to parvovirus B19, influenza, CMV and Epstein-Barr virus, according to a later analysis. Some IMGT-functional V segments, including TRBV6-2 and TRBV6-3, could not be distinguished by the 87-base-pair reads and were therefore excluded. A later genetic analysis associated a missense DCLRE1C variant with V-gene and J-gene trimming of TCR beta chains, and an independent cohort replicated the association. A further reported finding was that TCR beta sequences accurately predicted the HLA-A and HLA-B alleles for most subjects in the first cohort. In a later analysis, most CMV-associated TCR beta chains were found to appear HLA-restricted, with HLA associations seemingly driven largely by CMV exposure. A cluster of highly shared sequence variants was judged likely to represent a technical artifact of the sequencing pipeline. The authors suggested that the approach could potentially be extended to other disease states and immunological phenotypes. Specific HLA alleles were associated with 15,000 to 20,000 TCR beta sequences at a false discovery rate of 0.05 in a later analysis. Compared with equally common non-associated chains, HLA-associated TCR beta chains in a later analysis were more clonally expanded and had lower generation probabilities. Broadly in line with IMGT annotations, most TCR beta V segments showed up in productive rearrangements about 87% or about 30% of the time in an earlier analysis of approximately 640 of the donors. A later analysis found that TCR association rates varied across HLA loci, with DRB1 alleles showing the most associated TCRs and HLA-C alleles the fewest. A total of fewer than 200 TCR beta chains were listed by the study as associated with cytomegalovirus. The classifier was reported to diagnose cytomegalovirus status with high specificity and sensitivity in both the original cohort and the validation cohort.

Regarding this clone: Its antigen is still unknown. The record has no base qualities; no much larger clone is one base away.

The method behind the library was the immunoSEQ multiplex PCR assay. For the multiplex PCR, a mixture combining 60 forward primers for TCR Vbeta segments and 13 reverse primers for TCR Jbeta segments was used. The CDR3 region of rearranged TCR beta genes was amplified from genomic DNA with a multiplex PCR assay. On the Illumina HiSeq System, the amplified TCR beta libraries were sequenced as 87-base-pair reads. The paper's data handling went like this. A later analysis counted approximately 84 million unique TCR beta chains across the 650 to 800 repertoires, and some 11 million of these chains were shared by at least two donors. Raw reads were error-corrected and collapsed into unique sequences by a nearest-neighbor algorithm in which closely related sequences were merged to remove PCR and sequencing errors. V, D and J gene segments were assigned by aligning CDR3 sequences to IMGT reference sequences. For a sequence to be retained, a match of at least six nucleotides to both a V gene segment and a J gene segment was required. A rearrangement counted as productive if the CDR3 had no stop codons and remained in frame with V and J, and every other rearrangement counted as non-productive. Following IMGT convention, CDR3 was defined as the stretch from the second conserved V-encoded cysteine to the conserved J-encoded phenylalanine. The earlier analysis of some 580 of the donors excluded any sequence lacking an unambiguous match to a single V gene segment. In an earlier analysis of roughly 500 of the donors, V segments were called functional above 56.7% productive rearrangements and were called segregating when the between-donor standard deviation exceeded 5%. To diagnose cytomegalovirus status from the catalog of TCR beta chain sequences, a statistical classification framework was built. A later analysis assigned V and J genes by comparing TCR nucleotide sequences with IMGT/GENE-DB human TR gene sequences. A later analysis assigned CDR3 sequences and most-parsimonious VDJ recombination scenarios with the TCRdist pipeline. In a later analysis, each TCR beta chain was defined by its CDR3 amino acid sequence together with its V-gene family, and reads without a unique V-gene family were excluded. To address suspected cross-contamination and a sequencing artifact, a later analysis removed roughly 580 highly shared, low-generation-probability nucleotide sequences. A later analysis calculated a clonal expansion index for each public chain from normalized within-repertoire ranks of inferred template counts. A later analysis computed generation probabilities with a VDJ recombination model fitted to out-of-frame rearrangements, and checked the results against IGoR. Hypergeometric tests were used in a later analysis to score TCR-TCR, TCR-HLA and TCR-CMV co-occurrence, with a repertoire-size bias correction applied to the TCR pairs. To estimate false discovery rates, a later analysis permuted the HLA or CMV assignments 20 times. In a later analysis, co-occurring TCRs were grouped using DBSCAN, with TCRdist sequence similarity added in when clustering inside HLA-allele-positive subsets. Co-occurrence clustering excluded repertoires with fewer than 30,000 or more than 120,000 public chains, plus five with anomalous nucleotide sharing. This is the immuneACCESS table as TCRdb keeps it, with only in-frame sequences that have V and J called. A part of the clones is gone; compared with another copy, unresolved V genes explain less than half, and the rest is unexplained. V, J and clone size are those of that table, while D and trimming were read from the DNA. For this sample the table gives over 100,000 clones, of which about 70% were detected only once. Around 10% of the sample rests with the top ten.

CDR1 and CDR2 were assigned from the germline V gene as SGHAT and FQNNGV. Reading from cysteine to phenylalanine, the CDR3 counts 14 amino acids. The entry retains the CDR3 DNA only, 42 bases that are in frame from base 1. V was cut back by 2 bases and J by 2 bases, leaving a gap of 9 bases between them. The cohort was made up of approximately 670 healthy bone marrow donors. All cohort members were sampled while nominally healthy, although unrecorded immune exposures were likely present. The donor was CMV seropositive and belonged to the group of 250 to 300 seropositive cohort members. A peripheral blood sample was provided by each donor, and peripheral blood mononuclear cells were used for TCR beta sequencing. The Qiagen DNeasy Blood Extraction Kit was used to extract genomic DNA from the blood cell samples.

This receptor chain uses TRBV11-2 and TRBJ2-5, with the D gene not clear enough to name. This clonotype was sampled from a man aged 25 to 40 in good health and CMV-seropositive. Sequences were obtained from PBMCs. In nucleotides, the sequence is TGTGCCAGCAGCTTAACAAACAAGCAAGAGACCCAGTACTTC. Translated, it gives CASSLTNKQETQYF.